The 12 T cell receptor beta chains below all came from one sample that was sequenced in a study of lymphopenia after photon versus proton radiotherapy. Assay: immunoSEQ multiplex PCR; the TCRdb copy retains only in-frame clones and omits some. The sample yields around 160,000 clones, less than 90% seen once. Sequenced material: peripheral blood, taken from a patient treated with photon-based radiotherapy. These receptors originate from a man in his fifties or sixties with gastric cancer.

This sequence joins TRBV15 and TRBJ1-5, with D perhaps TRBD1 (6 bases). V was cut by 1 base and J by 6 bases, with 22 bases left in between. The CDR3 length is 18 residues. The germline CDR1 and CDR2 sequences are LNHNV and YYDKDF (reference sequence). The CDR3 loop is CATSRGQEDSVWGQPQHF. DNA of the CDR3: TGTGCCACCAGCAGAGGCCAGGAGGACAGCGTCTGGGGTCAGCCCCAGCATTTT.

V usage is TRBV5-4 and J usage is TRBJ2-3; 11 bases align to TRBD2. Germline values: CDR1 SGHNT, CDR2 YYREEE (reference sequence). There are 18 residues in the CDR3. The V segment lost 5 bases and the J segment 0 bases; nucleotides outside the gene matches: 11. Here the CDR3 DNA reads TGTGCCAGCAGACCCGAGGGACTAGCGGTAAAAAGCACAGATACGCAGTATTTT. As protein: CASRPEGLAVKSTDTQYF.

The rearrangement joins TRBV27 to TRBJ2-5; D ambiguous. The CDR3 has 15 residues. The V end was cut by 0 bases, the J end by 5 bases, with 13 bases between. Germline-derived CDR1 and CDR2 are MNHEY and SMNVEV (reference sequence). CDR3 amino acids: CASSLSPLGLETQYF. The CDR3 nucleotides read TGTGCCAGCAGTTTATCCCCCCTAGGCTTGGAGACCCAGTACTTC.

The CDR3 coding sequence is TGTGCCAGCAGCGTTACTAGCGGGCCTTACAATGAGCAGTTCTTC. This codes for CASSVTSGPYNEQFF. J is TRBJ2-1 and V is TRBV7-2; 9 bases are a match to TRBD2. V lost 5 bases to trimming and J lost 4 bases; unmatched junction nucleotides: 6. Germline V gene sequence: CDR1 SGHTA, CDR2 FQGNSA. This CDR3 is built from 15 residues.

The CDR3 bases are TGTGCCAGCGGGCCTTTCGGAACGTTTGACGAGCAGTACTTC. This translates into CASGPFGTFDEQYF. The chain employs TRBV6-1 and TRBJ2-7; D is unresolved. V lost 8 bases to trimming and J lost 5 bases, with 19 bases between them. The CDR3 length is 14 residues. Germline V lookup: CDR1 MNHNS, CDR2 SASEGT.

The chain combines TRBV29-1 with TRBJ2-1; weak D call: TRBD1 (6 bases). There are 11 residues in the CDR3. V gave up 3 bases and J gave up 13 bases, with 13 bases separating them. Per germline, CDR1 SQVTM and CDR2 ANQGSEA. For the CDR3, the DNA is TGCAGCGTTGAGGCGGCGACAGGCCAGTTCTTC. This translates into CSVEAATGQFF.

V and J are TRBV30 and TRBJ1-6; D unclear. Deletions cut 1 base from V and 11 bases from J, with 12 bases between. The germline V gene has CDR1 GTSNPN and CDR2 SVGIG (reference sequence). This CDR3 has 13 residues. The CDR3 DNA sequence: TGTGCCTGGAGTGAGGATCGGGTGCCACCCCTCCACTTT. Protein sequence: CAWSEDRVPPLHF.

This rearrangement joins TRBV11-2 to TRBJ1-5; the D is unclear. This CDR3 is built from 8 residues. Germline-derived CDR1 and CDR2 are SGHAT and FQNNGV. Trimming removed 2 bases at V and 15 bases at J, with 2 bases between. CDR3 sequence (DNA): TGTGCCAGCAGCTTACTGCATTTT. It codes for CASSLLHF.

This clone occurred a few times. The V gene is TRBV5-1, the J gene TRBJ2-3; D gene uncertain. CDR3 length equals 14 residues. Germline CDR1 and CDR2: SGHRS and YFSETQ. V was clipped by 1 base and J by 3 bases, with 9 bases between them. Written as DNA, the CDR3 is TGCGCCAGCAGCTTGTTTAGCTGGACAGATACGCAGTATTTT. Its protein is CASSLFSWTDTQYF.

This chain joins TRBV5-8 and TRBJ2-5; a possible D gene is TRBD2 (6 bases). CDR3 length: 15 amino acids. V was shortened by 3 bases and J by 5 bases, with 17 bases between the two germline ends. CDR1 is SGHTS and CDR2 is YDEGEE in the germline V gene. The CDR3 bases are TGTGCCAGCAGCTCCGTGGTAGGGCTAGCGGAGACCCAGTACTTC. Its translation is CASSSVVGLAETQYF. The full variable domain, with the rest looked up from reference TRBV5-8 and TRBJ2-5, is EAGVTQSPTHLIKTRGQQATLRCSPISGHTSVYWYQQALGLGLQFLLWYDEGEERNRGNFPPRFSGRQFPNYSSELNVNALELEDSALYLCASSSVVGLAETQYFGPGTRLLVL.

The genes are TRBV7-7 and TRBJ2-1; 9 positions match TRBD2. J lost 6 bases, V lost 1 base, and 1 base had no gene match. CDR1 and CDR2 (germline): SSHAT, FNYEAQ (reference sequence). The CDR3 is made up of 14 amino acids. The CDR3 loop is CASSLGGRANEQFF. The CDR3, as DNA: TGTGCCAGCAGCTTAGGCGGGAGGGCCAATGAGCAGTTCTTC.

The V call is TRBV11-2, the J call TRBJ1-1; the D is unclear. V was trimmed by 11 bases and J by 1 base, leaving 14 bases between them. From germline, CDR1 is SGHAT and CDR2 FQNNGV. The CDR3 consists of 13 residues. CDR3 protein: CACRPFSNTEAFF. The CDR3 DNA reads TGTGCCTGCCGGCCTTTTTCGAACACTGAAGCTTTCTTT.